The entry that follows covers one TCR beta chain sequence. What it recognizes is unknown. Primers included in the PCR were 60 Vbeta and 13 Jbeta primers. Assay: immunoSEQ multiplex PCR; the TCRdb copy retains only in-frame clones and omits some. This sample's table has more than 40,000 clones. The sample comes from a study of cytomegalovirus exposure and HLA in healthy donors. Findings of the study overall: TCR beta chains numbering under 200 were designated cytomegalovirus-associated.

V shed 6 bases and J shed 8 bases, with 14 bases lying between them. This CDR3 is 13 amino acids long. In germline, CDR1 is MDHEN, CDR2 SYDVKM. Sequencing was done on a sample of PBMCs. The TCR sequence derives from a man between 40 and 49 years old in good health and CMV-seropositive. The J gene is TRBJ2-1, the V gene TRBV28; D remains unclear. In nucleotides, the CDR3 is TGTGCCAGCAGCTTGCCCGAGGTGGATGAGCAGTTCTTC. Its protein is CASSLPEVDEQFF.